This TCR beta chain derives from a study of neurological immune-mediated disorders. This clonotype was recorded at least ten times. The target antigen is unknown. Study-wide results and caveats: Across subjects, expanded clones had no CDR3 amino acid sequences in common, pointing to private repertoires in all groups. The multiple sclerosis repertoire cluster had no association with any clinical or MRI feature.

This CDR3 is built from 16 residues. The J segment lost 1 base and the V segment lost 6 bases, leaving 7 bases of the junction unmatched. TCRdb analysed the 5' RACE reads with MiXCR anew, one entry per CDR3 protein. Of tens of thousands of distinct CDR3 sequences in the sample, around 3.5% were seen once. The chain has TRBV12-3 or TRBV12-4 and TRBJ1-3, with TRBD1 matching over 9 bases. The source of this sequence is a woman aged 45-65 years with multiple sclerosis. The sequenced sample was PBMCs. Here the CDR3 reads CASRLMDRGSGNTIYF. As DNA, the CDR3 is TGTGCCAGCAGGTTAATGGACAGGGGATCTGGAAACACCATATATTTT.